This T cell receptor beta chain was sequenced for a study of control samples from healthy donors and cancer patients. Clones were read by immunoSEQ multiplex PCR, and TCRdb kept only the in-frame ones, dropping some. The sample includes over 150,000 clones, approximately 93% seen only once; the top ten take around 6.1%. The germline V and J ends were trimmed by 4 bases and 7 bases, with 17 bases remaining between them. CDR3 length: 14 amino acids. Germline V lookup: CDR1 SGHDT, CDR2 YYEEEE. This chain uses TRBV5-6 with TRBJ2-5; the D call may be TRBD1 or TRBD2 (5 bases each). Specimen: blood. The sequence was obtained from a man aged 40-55 years in good health. CDR3 protein: CASSLLQGVGTQYF. The CDR3 DNA reads TGTGCCAGCAGCCTGTTGCAGGGAGTTGGGACCCAGTACTTC.